The T cell receptor (beta chain) under discussion was sequenced for a study of T cell repertoires in aging, cancer and after chemotherapy. Study as a whole: Six age groups, ranging from 30 or younger to 70 or older, included the donors. Paired samples before and after chemotherapy came from glioblastoma patients receiving temozolomide-based therapy.

Amplification of TCR beta used genomic DNA extracted from peripheral blood. Multiplex touch-down PCR with TRB-A/B primers amplified rearranged V-D-J TRB sequences. Each CDR3 protein gets one entry after TCRdb re-called the multiplex PCR reads with MiXCR. Of 3,000 to 3,500 distinct CDR3 sequences in the sample, about 39% were seen once. Of note for this clonotype: With a much larger clone just one base away, this may be a read error.

The CDR3 spans 12 residues. From germline, CDR1 is SGHTA and CDR2 FQGNSA. This sequence joins TRBV7-2 and TRBJ2-3; no reliable D call. The specimen sequenced was blood. This receptor was identified in a human donor with a solid tumor. CDR3 sequence: CASSPSTYTQYF. The DNA of the CDR3 is TGTGCCAGCAGCCCCAGCACATATACGCAGTATTTT.